Described below is a single TCR beta chain sequence and its context. The data belong to a study of T cell responses to AZD1222 COVID-19 vaccine. Assay: immunoSEQ multiplex PCR; the TCRdb copy retains only in-frame clones and omits some. The sample lists some 130,000 clones; roughly 93% were seen once. The TCR was taken from an adult who received the AZD1222 COVID-19 vaccine. The input for sequencing was peripheral blood, taken 28 days after the second AZD1222 dose.

This CDR3 reads CASSKSPFYGYTF. CDR3 bases: TGTGCCAGCAGCAAAAGCCCGTTCTATGGCTACACCTTC. The chain carries TRBV6-5 and TRBJ1-2; no definite D call. This CDR3 contains 13 residues. Germline lookup yields CDR1 MNHEY and CDR2 SVGAGI. Trimming removed 6 bases at V and 4 bases at J, with 12 bases between.